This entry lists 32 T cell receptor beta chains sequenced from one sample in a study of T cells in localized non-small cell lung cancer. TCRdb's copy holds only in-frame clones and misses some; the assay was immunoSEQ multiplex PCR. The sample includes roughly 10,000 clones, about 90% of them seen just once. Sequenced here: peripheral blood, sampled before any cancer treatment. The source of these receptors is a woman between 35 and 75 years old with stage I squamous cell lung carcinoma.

CDR3 nucleotide sequence: TGCGCCAGCAGTGAGCAGGACAATGAGCAGTTCTTC. This codes for CASSEQDNEQFF. This rearrangement joins TRBV10-1 to TRBJ2-1; D gene unclear. V was pared by 2 bases and J by 5 bases, with 4 bases between. The CDR3 has 12 residues. Germline CDR1 reads WNHNN; CDR2 reads SYGVQD (reference sequence).

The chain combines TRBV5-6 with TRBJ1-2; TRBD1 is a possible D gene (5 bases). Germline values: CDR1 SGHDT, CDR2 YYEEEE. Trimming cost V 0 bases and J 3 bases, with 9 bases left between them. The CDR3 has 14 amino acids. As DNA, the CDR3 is TGTGCCAGCAGCTTGGAGATGGGACACTATGGCTACACCTTC. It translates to CASSLEMGHYGYTF.

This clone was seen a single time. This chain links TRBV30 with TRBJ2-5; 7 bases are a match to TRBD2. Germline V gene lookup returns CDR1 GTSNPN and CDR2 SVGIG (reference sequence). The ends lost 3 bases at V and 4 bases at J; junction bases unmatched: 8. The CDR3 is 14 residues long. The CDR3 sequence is CAWSGGRGPETQYF. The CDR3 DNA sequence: TGTGCCTGGAGCGGGGGGAGAGGCCCAGAGACCCAGTACTTC.

This CDR3 reads CASSQGQGSEAFF. CDR3 coding DNA: TGCGCCAGCTCCCAGGGGCAAGGTTCTGAAGCTTTCTTT. The V gene is TRBV5-1, the J gene TRBJ1-1; tentatively, D is TRBD1 (6 bases). The V gene lost 7 bases and the J gene lost 6 bases, with 16 bases spanning the gap. The CDR3 spans 13 residues. The germline CDR1 and CDR2 sequences are SGHRS and YFSETQ.

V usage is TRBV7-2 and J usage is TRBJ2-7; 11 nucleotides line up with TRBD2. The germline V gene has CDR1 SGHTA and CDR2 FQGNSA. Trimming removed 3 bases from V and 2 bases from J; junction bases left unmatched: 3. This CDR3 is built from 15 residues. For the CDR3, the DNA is TGTGCCAGCAGCTTTACTAGCGGGGGCCCCTACGAGCAGTACTTC. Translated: CASSFTSGGPYEQYF. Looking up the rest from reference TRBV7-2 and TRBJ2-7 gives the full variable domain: GAGVSQSPSNKVTEKGKDVELRCDPISGHTALYWYRQSLGQGLEFLIYFQGNSAPDKSGLPSDRFSAERTGGSVSTLTIQRTQQEDSAVYLCASSFTSGGPYEQYFGPGTRLTVT.

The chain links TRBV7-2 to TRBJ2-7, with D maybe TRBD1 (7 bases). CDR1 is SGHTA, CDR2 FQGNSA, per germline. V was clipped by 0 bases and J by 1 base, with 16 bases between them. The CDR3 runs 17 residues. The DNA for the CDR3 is TGTGCCAGCAGCTTAGCACTCGCGGGACAGATATCCTACGAGCAGTACTTC. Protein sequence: CASSLALAGQISYEQYF. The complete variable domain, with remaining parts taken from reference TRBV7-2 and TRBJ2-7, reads GAGVSQSPSNKVTEKGKDVELRCDPISGHTALYWYRQSLGQGLEFLIYFQGNSAPDKSGLPSDRFSAERTGGSVSTLTIQRTQQEDSAVYLCASSLALAGQISYEQYFGPGTRLTVT.

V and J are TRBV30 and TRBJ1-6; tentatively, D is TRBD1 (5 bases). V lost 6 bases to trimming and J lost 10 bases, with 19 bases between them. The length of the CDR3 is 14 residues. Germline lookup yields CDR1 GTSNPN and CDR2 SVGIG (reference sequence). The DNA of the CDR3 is TGTGCCTGCACCCGGATGGGGACGGGGTCACCCCTCCACTTT. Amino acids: CACTRMGTGSPLHF.

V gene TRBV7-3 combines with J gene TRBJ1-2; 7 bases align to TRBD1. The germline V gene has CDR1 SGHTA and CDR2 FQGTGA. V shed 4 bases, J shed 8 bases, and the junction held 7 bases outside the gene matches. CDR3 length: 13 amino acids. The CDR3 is CASSSQGLGGYTF. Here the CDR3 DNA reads TGTGCCAGCAGCTCACAGGGGCTGGGAGGCTACACCTTC.

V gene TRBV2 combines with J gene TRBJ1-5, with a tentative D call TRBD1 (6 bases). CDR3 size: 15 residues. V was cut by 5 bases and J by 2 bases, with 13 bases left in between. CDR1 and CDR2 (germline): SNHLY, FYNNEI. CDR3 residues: CASSRDTHGNQPQHF. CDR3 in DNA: TGTGCCAGCAGTCGGGACACCCATGGCAATCAGCCCCAGCATTTT.

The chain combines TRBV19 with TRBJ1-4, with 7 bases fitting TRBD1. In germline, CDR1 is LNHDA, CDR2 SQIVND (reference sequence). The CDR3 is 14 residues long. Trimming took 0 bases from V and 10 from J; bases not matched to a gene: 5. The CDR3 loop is CASSIDDRARKLFF. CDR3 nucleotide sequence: TGTGCCAGTAGTATAGACGACAGGGCCCGAAAACTGTTTTTT.

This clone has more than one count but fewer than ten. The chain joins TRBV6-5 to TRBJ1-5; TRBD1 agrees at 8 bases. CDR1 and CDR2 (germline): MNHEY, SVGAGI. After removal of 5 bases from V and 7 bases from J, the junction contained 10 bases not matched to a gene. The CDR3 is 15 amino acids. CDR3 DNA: TGTGCCAGCAGTCTACGACAGGGGATGGGGCAGCCCCAGCATTTT. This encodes CASSLRQGMGQPQHF.

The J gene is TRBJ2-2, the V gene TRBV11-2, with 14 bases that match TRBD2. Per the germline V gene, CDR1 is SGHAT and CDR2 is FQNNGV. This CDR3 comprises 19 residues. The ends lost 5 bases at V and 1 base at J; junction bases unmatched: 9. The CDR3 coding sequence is TGTGCCAGCAGCCCCAGACTAGCGGGGGGGGTTAAGAACACCGGGGAGCTGTTTTTT. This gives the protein CASSPRLAGGVKNTGELFF.

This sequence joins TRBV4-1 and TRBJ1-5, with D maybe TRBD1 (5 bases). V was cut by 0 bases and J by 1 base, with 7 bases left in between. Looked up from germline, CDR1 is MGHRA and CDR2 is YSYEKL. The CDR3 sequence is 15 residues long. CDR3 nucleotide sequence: TGCGCCAGCAGCCAAGATCGGGGCAGCAATCAGCCCCAGCATTTT. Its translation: CASSQDRGSNQPQHF.

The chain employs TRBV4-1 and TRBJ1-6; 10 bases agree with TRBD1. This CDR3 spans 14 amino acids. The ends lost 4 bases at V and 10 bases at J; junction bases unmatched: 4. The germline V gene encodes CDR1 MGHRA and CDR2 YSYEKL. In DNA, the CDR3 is TGCGCCAGCAGCCTAGGGACAGGGGACTCACCCCTCCACTTT. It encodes CASSLGTGDSPLHF.

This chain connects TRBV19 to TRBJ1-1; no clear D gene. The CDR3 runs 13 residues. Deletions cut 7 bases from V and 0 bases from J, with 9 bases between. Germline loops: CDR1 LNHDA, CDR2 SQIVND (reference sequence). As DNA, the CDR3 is TGTGCCAGTATGAACAGTGTGAACACTGAAGCTTTCTTT. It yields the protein CASMNSVNTEAFF.

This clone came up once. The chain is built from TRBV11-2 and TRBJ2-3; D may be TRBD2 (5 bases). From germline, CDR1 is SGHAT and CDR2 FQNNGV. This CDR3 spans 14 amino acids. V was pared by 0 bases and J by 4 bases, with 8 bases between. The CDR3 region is CASSLDGIPDTQYF. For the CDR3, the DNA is TGTGCCAGCAGCTTAGACGGGATCCCAGATACGCAGTATTTT.

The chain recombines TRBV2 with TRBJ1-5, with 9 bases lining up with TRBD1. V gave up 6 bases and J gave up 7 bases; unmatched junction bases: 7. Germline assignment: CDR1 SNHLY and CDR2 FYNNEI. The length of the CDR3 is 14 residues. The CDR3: CASRGDRVAQPQHF. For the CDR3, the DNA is TGTGCCAGCAGGGGGGACAGGGTCGCCCAGCCCCAGCATTTT.

This CDR3 reads CASTAHDVPSYEQYF. The DNA for the CDR3 is TGTGCCAGCACCGCCCACGACGTGCCCTCCTACGAGCAGTACTTC. The chain employs TRBV11-2 and TRBJ2-7; D gene ambiguous. V shed 7 bases and J shed 0 bases, with 16 bases lying between them. CDR1 is SGHAT and CDR2 is FQNNGV in the germline V gene. CDR3 length: 15 residues. Based on the CDR3 plus reference TRBV11-2 and TRBJ2-7, the full variable domain is EAGVAQSPRYKIIEKRQSVAFWCNPISGHATLYWYQQILGQGPKLLIQFQNNGVVDDSQLPKDRFSAERLKGVDSTLKIQPAKLEDSAVYLCASTAHDVPSYEQYFGPGTRLTVT.

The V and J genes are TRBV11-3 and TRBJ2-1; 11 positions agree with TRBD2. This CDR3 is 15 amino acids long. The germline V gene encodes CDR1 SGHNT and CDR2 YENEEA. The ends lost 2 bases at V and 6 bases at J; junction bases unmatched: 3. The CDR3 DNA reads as TGTGCCAGCAGCTTAATGCTAGCGGGGGGCAATGAGCAGTTCTTC. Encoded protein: CASSLMLAGGNEQFF.

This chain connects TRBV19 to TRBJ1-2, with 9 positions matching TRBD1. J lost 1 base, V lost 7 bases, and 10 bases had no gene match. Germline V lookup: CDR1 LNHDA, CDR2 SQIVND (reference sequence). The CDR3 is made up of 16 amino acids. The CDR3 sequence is CASTYAGDRDNYGYTF. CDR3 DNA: TGTGCCAGTACATATGCTGGGGACAGGGATAACTATGGCTACACCTTC.

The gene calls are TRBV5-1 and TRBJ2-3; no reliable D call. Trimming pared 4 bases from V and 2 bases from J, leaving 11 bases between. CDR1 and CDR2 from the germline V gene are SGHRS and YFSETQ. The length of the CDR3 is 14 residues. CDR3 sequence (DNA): TGCGCCAGCAGCCAAGGACCATCCACAGATACGCAGTATTTT. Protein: CASSQGPSTDTQYF.

The CDR3 DNA is TGTGCCAGCAGCCCTAGAGGTGAACAGGTAGAAACTGAAGCTTTCTTT. Translated, it gives CASSPRGEQVETEAFF. The chain couples TRBV9 to TRBJ1-1; tentative D call: TRBD1 (5 bases). This CDR3 contains 16 residues. V lost 4 bases and J 5 bases, leaving 21 bases between the germline ends. Germline loops: CDR1 SGDLS, CDR2 YYNGEE.

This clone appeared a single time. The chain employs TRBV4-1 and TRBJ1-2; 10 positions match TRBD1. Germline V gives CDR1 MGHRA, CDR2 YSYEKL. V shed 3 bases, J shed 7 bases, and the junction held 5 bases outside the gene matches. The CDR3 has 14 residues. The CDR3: CASSQGTGVSGYTF. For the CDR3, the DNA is TGCGCCAGCAGCCAGGGGACAGGGGTGAGTGGCTACACCTTC.

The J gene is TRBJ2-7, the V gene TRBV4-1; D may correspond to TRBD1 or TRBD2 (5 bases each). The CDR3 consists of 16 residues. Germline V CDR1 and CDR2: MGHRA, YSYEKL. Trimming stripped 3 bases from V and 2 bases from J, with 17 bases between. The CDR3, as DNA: TGCGCCAGCAGCCAGACCCCAGGGACGGTCGCCTACGAGCAGTACTTC. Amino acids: CASSQTPGTVAYEQYF.

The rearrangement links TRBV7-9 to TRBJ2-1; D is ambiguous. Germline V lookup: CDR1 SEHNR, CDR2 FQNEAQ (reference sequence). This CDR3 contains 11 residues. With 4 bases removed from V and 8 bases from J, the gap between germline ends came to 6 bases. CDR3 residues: CASSSFYEQFF. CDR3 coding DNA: TGTGCCAGCAGCTCCTTTTATGAGCAGTTCTTC.

This CDR3 is CASSVGGAETQYF. The CDR3 nucleotides are TGTGCCAGCAGCGTGGGAGGAGCAGAGACCCAGTACTTC. The gene calls are TRBV5-8 and TRBJ2-5; D is possibly TRBD2 (6 bases). The ends were cut back, 4 bases at V and 4 bases at J, with 11 bases in the middle. The CDR3 extends over 13 amino acids. CDR1 and CDR2 (germline): SGHTS, YDEGEE. Together with reference TRBV5-8 and TRBJ2-5, the CDR3 gives the full variable domain: EAGVTQSPTHLIKTRGQQATLRCSPISGHTSVYWYQQALGLGLQFLLWYDEGEERNRGNFPPRFSGRQFPNYSSELNVNALELEDSALYLCASSVGGAETQYFGPGTRLLVL.

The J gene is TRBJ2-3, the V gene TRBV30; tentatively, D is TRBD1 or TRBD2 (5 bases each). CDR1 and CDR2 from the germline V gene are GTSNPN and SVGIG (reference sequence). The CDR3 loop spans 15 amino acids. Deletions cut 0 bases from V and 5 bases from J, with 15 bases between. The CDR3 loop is CAWSVGEFTGDTQYF. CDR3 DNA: TGTGCCTGGAGTGTGGGGGAGTTTACTGGAGATACGCAGTATTTT.

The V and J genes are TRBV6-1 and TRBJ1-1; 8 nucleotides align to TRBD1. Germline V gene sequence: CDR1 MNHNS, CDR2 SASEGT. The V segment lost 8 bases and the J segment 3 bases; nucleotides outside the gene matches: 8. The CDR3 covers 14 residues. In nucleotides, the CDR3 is TGTGCCAGCCGACACAGGGGGTTACACACTGAAGCTTTCTTT. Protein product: CASRHRGLHTEAFF.

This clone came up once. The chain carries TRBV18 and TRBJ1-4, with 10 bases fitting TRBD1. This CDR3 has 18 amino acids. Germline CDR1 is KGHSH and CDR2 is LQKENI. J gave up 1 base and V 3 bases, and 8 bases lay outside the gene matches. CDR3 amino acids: CASSPATGGAETNEKLFF. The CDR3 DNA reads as TGTGCCAGCTCACCGGCGACAGGGGGCGCAGAAACTAATGAAAAACTGTTTTTT.

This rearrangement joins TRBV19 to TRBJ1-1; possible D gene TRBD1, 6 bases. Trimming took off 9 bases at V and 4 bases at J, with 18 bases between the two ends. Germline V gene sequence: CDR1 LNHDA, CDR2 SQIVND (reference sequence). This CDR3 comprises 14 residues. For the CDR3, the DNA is TGTGCCAGCCGTCCGAGGGAACAGGGCACTGAAGCTTTCTTT. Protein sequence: CASRPREQGTEAFF.

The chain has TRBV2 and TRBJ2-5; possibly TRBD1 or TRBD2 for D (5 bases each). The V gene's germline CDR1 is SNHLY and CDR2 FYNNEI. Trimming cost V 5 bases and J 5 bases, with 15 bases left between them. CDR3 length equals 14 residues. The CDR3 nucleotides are TGTGCCAGCAGTCCCCGACAGAGGGTGGAGACCCAGTACTTC. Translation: CASSPRQRVETQYF.

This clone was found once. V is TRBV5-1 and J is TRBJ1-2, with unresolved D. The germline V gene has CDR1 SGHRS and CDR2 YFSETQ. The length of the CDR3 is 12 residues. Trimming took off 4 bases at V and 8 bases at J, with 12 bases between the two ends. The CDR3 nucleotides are TGCGCCAGCAGCCCGTTTGAGGGAGGCTACACCTTC. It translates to CASSPFEGGYTF.